These 4 T cell receptor beta chains share one sample of origin, sequenced in a study of blood T cell repertoires in COVID-19. Clones were sequenced by immunoSEQ multiplex PCR, and TCRdb holds only the in-frame ones, with some missing. This sample has about 190,000 clones, with 75% to 90% found just once. The sample comprised peripheral blood. All receptors derive from a woman aged 40 to 49 with acute or convalescent COVID-19.

This chain uses TRBV5-5 with TRBJ1-2, with TRBD1 as a possible D gene (6 bases). The CDR3 covers 13 residues. From germline, CDR1 is SGHKS and CDR2 YYEKEE (reference sequence). The V end was cut by 3 bases, the J end by 6 bases, with 12 bases between. In DNA form, the CDR3 reads TGTGCCAGCAGCTCACAGGGAATCGATGGCTACACCTTC. The encoded protein is CASSSQGIDGYTF.

The chain couples TRBV28 to TRBJ1-6; no definite D call. The CDR3 consists of 16 residues. CDR1 and CDR2 (germline): MDHEN, SYDVKM. Trimming took off 3 bases at V and 10 bases at J, with 19 bases between the two ends. Here the CDR3 DNA reads TGTGCCAGCAGTTTCGGGATTCCCGGGAAAGGGTCACCCCTCCACTTT. Its protein is CASSFGIPGKGSPLHF.

The J gene is TRBJ1-2, the V gene TRBV5-1; no definite D call. The CDR3 covers 13 residues. Looked up from germline, CDR1 is SGHRS and CDR2 is YFSETQ. V was shortened by 4 bases and J by 4 bases, with 11 bases between the two germline ends. CDR3 sequence (DNA): TGCGCCAGCAGCCCCGGAGATATCTATGGCTACACCTTC. Its translation is CASSPGDIYGYTF.

This clone was seen a single time. The rearrangement links TRBV14 to TRBJ2-1, with 7 bases aligning to TRBD2. The V segment lost 3 bases and the J segment 4 bases; nucleotides outside the gene matches: 3. Germline V gene sequence: CDR1 SGHDN, CDR2 FVKESK. This CDR3 contains 14 residues. CDR3 sequence: CASSQASGYNEQFF. The CDR3 bases are TGTGCCAGCAGCCAGGCTAGCGGATACAATGAGCAGTTCTTC.